This entry lists 30 T cell receptor beta chains sequenced from one sample in a study of blood T cell repertoires in COVID-19. The assay was immunoSEQ multiplex PCR, and TCRdb's table has in-frame clones only and misses some. The table shows 380,000 or so clones, with approximately 85% occurring only once. The sequencing input was PBMCs or T cells enriched from blood (not recorded which). The origin of the receptors is a middle-aged woman with acute COVID-19.

CDR3 protein: CARSTQYGQRLQYGYTF. In DNA, the CDR3 is TGTGCCAGAAGCACCCAATATGGACAGCGGCTACAGTATGGCTACACCTTC. The rearrangement joins TRBV7-5 to TRBJ1-2; the listed D gene, TRBD1, was not tested against the DNA. TRBV7-5 is labeled a pseudogene. The CDR3 spans 17 residues.

The chain carries TRBV11-2 and TRBJ2-7; no clear D gene. The CDR3 is made up of 11 amino acids. The V end lost 4 bases, the J end lost 3 bases, and 4 bases lay between the germline ends. In germline, CDR1 is SGHAT, CDR2 FQNNGV. CDR3 sequence: CASSSNYEQYF. The CDR3 nucleotides read TGTGCCAGCAGCTCTAACTACGAGCAGTACTTC.

V and J are TRBV27 and TRBJ2-7; D unclear. The CDR3 is 14 amino acids. CDR1 is MNHEY and CDR2 is SMNVEV in the germline V gene (reference sequence). V lost 5 bases, J lost 5 bases, and 16 bases lay in between. The CDR3 spells CASSPLRLVNEQYF. For the CDR3, the DNA is TGTGCCAGCAGTCCGCTACGTCTGGTTAACGAGCAGTACTTC.

CDR3 amino acids: CASSRADNSPLHF. The CDR3 DNA is TGTGCCAGCTCACGGGCAGACAATTCACCCCTCCACTTT. The chain couples TRBV18 to TRBJ1-6; D call uncertain. This CDR3 contains 13 residues. Trimming shortened V by 4 bases and J by 7 bases, and 8 bases separated the two germline ends. The germline V gene has CDR1 KGHSH and CDR2 LQKENI.

The J gene is TRBJ2-7, the V gene TRBV30; D may be TRBD1 (6 bases). The V gene's germline CDR1 is GTSNPN and CDR2 SVGIG (reference sequence). Deletions cut 0 bases from V and 5 bases from J, with 11 bases between. The CDR3 covers 13 residues. In DNA form, the CDR3 reads TGTGCCTGGAGTGTCTTACAGGGTCACGAGCAGTACTTC. Its protein is CAWSVLQGHEQYF.

The V gene is TRBV20-1, the J gene TRBJ1-2; D may be TRBD1 (6 bases). Germline lookup yields CDR1 DFQATT and CDR2 SNEGSKA (reference sequence). The CDR3 sequence is 11 residues long. V lost 7 bases to trimming and J lost 0 bases, with 6 bases between them. CDR3 sequence: CSGQANYGYTF. The DNA of the CDR3 is TGCAGTGGACAGGCTAACTATGGCTACACCTTC.

V and J are TRBV7-2 and TRBJ2-3; TRBD2 matches 13 bases. Unmatched junction bases numbered 4, after V lost 5 bases and J lost 5 bases. This CDR3 contains 15 residues. Germline V gene data show CDR1 as SGHTA and CDR2 as FQGNSA. CDR3 in amino acids: CASSTSGGAVDTQYF. CDR3 sequence (DNA): TGTGCCAGCAGCACTAGCGGGGGGGCAGTAGATACGCAGTATTTT.

This sequence joins TRBV5-4 and TRBJ2-1; perhaps TRBD2 as D (5 bases). V was shortened by 0 bases and J by 7 bases, with 14 bases between the two germline ends. The CDR3 loop spans 15 amino acids. The germline CDR1 and CDR2 sequences are SGHNT and YYREEE (reference sequence). The chain's CDR3 is CASSLGGFEKNEQFF. The CDR3 DNA reads TGTGCCAGCAGCTTGGGCGGGTTTGAAAAAAATGAGCAGTTCTTC.

This rearrangement joins TRBV6-5 to TRBJ1-1; a possible D gene is TRBD1 (6 bases). Germline V gene data show CDR1 as MNHEY and CDR2 as SVGAGI. With 5 bases removed from V and 5 bases from J, the gap between germline ends came to 15 bases. CDR3 length: 14 residues. CDR3 amino acids: CASSPDRDLTEAFF. The CDR3 bases are TGTGCCAGCAGTCCGGACAGAGACTTAACTGAAGCTTTCTTT.

The gene calls are TRBV5-6 and TRBJ2-1, with TRBD2 as a possible D gene (5 bases). The CDR3 is 19 residues long. Deletions cut 4 bases from V and 4 bases from J, with 27 bases between. In germline, CDR1 is SGHDT, CDR2 YYEEEE. The CDR3 nucleotides are TGTGCCAGCAGCCCTAGCATGTGGACTTCTTCCAAGGCTTACAATGAGCAGTTCTTC. Encoded protein: CASSPSMWTSSKAYNEQFF.

The chain carries TRBV12-3 or TRBV12-4 and TRBJ1-5; no firm D call. V lost 6 bases and J lost 6, with 12 bases in between. CDR3 length equals 13 residues. This CDR3 reads CASRVGLGQPQHF. In nucleotides, the CDR3 is TGTGCCAGCAGAGTAGGTCTAGGTCAGCCCCAGCATTTT.

The chain recombines TRBV4-2 with TRBJ2-7; 10 bases line up with TRBD2. Trimming at V came to 0 bases and at J to 0 bases, leaving 5 bases not matched to a gene. Per germline, CDR1 LGHNA and CDR2 YNFKEQ. CDR3 length: 17 amino acids. CDR3 loop: CASSQDRSGGVSYEQYF. The CDR3 bases are TGTGCCAGCAGCCAAGATAGGAGCGGGGGGGTCTCCTACGAGCAGTACTTC.

The J gene is TRBJ2-5, the V gene TRBV28; D gene unclear. The V and J ends lost 6 bases and 1 base respectively, with 15 bases between them. Germline CDR1 and CDR2: MDHEN and SYDVKM. The CDR3 is 15 amino acids. CDR3 loop: CASSPSRLFQETQYF. CDR3 bases: TGTGCCAGCAGCCCCTCCCGACTGTTCCAAGAGACCCAGTACTTC.

This chain uses TRBV27 with TRBJ1-5; possibly TRBD1 for D (6 bases). The V gene lost 6 bases and the J gene lost 5 bases, with 17 bases spanning the gap. The CDR3 is 15 amino acids. Germline values: CDR1 MNHEY, CDR2 SMNVEV (reference sequence). The CDR3 DNA follows: TGTGCCAGCAGGCCTACAGGGCTCCTTGATCAGCCCCAGCATTTT. It is translated as CASRPTGLLDQPQHF.

This clone appeared a few times. Other nucleotide sequences from this sample produce the same CDR3. The V gene is TRBV2, the J gene TRBJ1-5; no clear D. This CDR3 comprises 14 residues. V lost 9 bases, J lost 0 bases, and 12 bases lay in between. The germline V gene has CDR1 SNHLY and CDR2 FYNNEI. DNA for the CDR3: TGTGCCAGTCAGGAACGAGATAGCAATCAGCCCCAGCATTTT. Protein product: CASQERDSNQPQHF.

V is TRBV29-1 and J is TRBJ1-3; D remains ambiguous. There are 16 residues in the CDR3. Trimming removed 0 bases from V and 0 bases from J, with 12 bases in between. The V gene's germline CDR1 is SQVTM and CDR2 ANQGSEA. The CDR3 coding sequence is TGCAGCGTTGAAGATTGGCAGGCACACTCTGGAAACACCATATATTTT. Encoded protein: CSVEDWQAHSGNTIYF.

The sample holds one count of this clone. The chain couples TRBV12-5 to TRBJ2-6, with no clear D. Germline V gene data show CDR1 as LGHNT and CDR2 as FRNRAP. V dropped 8 bases and J dropped 2 bases, with 19 bases sitting between them. This CDR3 region has 17 residues. The CDR3 nucleotides are TGTGCTAGTTCCTTACGGCCAAGAGGCGCTGGGGCCAACGTCCTGACTTTC. Its protein product is CASSLRPRGAGANVLTF.

This chain links TRBV9 with TRBJ2-2, with TRBD2 identical over 7 bases. Unmatched junction bases numbered 6, after V lost 4 bases and J lost 3 bases. The CDR3 consists of 15 residues. From germline, CDR1 is SGDLS and CDR2 YYNGEE. The CDR3 nucleotides read TGTGCCAGCAGCCCAAGGGACTACGACACCGGGGAGCTGTTTTTT. Translating it yields CASSPRDYDTGELFF.

In its sample, this clone was seen once. The chain links TRBV7-9 to TRBJ2-7; tentatively, D is TRBD1 (6 bases). The length of the CDR3 is 13 residues. In germline, CDR1 is SEHNR, CDR2 FQNEAQ (reference sequence). The ends were cut back, 3 bases at V and 6 bases at J, with 12 bases in the middle. CDR3 amino acids: CASSLYRAGEQYF. The CDR3 coding sequence is TGTGCCAGCAGCTTGTACAGGGCGGGCGAGCAGTACTTC.

The J gene is TRBJ2-7, the V gene TRBV10-2, with D uncertain. The germline CDR1 and CDR2 sequences are WSHSY and SAAADI. CDR3 size: 13 residues. V was clipped by 0 bases and J by 3 bases, with 6 bases between them. In nucleotides, the CDR3 is TGCGCCAGCAGTGAGTCGAGGAACTACGAGCAGTACTTC. It encodes CASSESRNYEQYF.

This clone was seen only a few times. The genes are TRBV2 and TRBJ1-1; D might be TRBD1 (6 bases). Germline CDR1 is SNHLY and CDR2 is FYNNEI. The CDR3 runs 17 residues. The V gene lost 6 bases and the J gene lost 0 bases, with 20 bases spanning the gap. In DNA, the CDR3 is TGTGCCAGCAGAGTCATTAAAGTGACAGGCTTGAACACTGAAGCTTTCTTT. Its protein is CASRVIKVTGLNTEAFF.

The chain combines TRBV27 with TRBJ1-6; D unclear. This CDR3 region has 14 residues. Deletions cut 2 bases from V and 9 bases from J, with 11 bases between. Germline values: CDR1 MNHEY, CDR2 SMNVEV (reference sequence). The CDR3 DNA reads TGTGCCAGCAGTTTAGGGGTCGGAGGTTCACCCCTCCACTTT. It translates to CASSLGVGGSPLHF.

The genes are TRBV10-2 and TRBJ2-7, with D possibly TRBD2 on 7 matching bases. CDR1 is WSHSY and CDR2 is SAAADI in the germline V gene. This CDR3 contains 15 residues. V lost 9 bases, J lost 1 base, and 19 bases lay in between. The CDR3 loop is CASRDTQGLSYEQYF. For the CDR3, the DNA is TGCGCCAGTCGTGACACACAGGGACTATCCTACGAGCAGTACTTC.

This chain links TRBV11-2 with TRBJ1-1; 9 nucleotides agree with TRBD1. From germline, CDR1 is SGHAT and CDR2 FQNNGV. The CDR3 is 18 amino acids. J gave up 0 bases and V 4 bases, and 12 bases lay outside the gene matches. DNA for the CDR3: TGTGCCAGCAGCTACGTTCGGGACAGGGTATTTATGAACACTGAAGCTTTCTTT. This encodes CASSYVRDRVFMNTEAFF.

The chain carries TRBV9 and TRBJ2-1; 8 bases map to TRBD1. CDR1 is SGDLS, CDR2 YYNGEE, per germline. The CDR3 spans 14 residues. V lost 6 bases and J lost 8; bases outside the gene matches: 10. CDR3 sequence (DNA): TGTGCCAGCACCCTGACAGGGGCTTCCCATGAGCAGTTCTTC. Protein sequence: CASTLTGASHEQFF.

This clone was detected a few times. The CDR3 DNA reads TGTGCCAGCAGCTCACGACAGGGGGTCTACGAGCAGTACTTC. It yields the protein CASSSRQGVYEQYF. The V and J genes are TRBV5-8 and TRBJ2-7, with 9 bases fitting TRBD1. The germline V gene encodes CDR1 SGHTS and CDR2 YDEGEE. V shed 3 bases and J 3 bases; nucleotides not matched to a gene: 4. This CDR3 spans 14 amino acids.

V and J are TRBV24-1 and TRBJ2-1; 15 nucleotides line up with TRBD2. After removal of 4 bases from V and 8 bases from J, the junction contained 5 bases not matched to a gene. The CDR3 length is 16 residues. Germline V lookup: CDR1 KGHDR, CDR2 SFDVKD. In DNA, the CDR3 is TGTGCCACCAGTGAGTGGACTAGCGGGGGGGCCGATGAGCAGTTCTTC. Its translation: CATSEWTSGGADEQFF.

V usage is TRBV24-1 and J usage is TRBJ2-1; D unclear. This CDR3 spans 15 amino acids. The ends were cut back, 3 bases at V and 6 bases at J, with 14 bases in the middle. Germline loops: CDR1 KGHDR, CDR2 SFDVKD. The CDR3 protein is CATSDPIVPGNEQFF. In nucleotides, the CDR3 is TGTGCCACCAGTGATCCTATAGTGCCCGGCAATGAGCAGTTCTTC.

This sequence joins TRBV19 and TRBJ1-5; 7 nucleotides agree with TRBD1. The CDR3 is 16 residues long. V gave up 5 bases and J gave up 6 bases; unmatched junction bases: 13. Germline V lookup: CDR1 LNHDA, CDR2 SQIVND (reference sequence). CDR3 nucleotide sequence: TGTGCCAGTAGTGGGCCAGGGGGTGGCTTGGGTCAGCCCCAGCATTTT. It translates to CASSGPGGGLGQPQHF. Full variable domain (outside the CDR3, taken from reference TRBV19 and TRBJ1-5): DGGITQSPKYLFRKEGQNVTLSCEQNLNHDAMYWYRQDPGQGLRLIYYSQIVNDFQKGDIAEGYSVSREKKESFPLTVTSAQKNPTAFYLCASSGPGGGLGQPQHFGDGTRLSIL.

V and J are TRBV19 and TRBJ1-1; TRBD1 aligns across 9 bases. CDR3 length equals 12 residues. Germline trimming cut 5 bases from V and 10 bases from J; bases unmatched to any gene: 5. Germline lookup yields CDR1 LNHDA and CDR2 SQIVND (reference sequence). CDR3 in amino acids: CASSEGQGAAFF. The CDR3 DNA is TGTGCCAGTAGTGAGGGACAGGGAGCAGCTTTCTTT.